A single sample gave rise to the 23 T cell receptor beta chains below, sequenced in a study of cytomegalovirus exposure and HLA in healthy donors. Both 60 Vbeta primers and 13 Jbeta primers went into the PCR. The repertoire was sequenced with immunoSEQ multiplex PCR; TCRdb's copy has only in-frame clones and lacks some. The sample lists about 200,000 clones; roughly 80% were seen once. Sequenced material: PBMCs. These receptors all stem from a girl aged 5 to 17 in good health and CMV-seronegative.

DNA for the CDR3: TGTGCCAGCAGTACTATTCCACAGGGACGGGGAAAACAGCCCCAGCATTTT. This encodes CASSTIPQGRGKQPQHF. The chain links TRBV27 to TRBJ1-5; TRBD1 might be the D (6 bases). V was pared by 5 bases and J by 7 bases, with 24 bases between. Germline CDR1 reads MNHEY; CDR2 reads SMNVEV (reference sequence). This CDR3 has 17 residues.

The J gene is TRBJ2-5, the V gene TRBV5-1, with D tentatively TRBD2 (6 bases). Germline assignment: CDR1 SGHRS and CDR2 YFSETQ. Trimming shortened V by 5 bases and J by 2 bases, and 19 bases separated the two germline ends. CDR3 length: 16 amino acids. The CDR3 nucleotides are TGCGCCAGCAGTCTGACGGGTAGCGGATTACAAGAGACCCAGTACTTC. Translating gives CASSLTGSGLQETQYF. Drawing the rest from reference TRBV5-1 and TRBJ2-5, the complete variable domain is KAGVTQTPRYLIKTRGQQVTLSCSPISGHRSVSWYQQTPGQGLQFLFEYFSETQRNKGNFPGRFSGRQFSNSRSEMNVSTLELGDSALYLCASSLTGSGLQETQYFGPGTRLLVL.

This sequence joins TRBV30 and TRBJ2-1; no firm D call. This CDR3 is built from 13 residues. The V end was cut by 1 base, the J end by 2 bases, with 6 bases between. The germline V gene encodes CDR1 GTSNPN and CDR2 SVGIG (reference sequence). The DNA for the CDR3 is TGTGCCTGGAGTGGCGGAGCCTACAATGAGCAGTTCTTC. It codes for CAWSGGAYNEQFF.

As regards this clone: A read error may produce the germline difference seen at one junction end. The gene calls are TRBV13 and TRBJ2-5; 10 nucleotides align to TRBD1. This CDR3 contains 16 residues. Germline V gene lookup returns CDR1 PRHDT and CDR2 FYEKMQ (reference sequence). The CDR3: CASSLGQGGFQETQYF. For the CDR3, the DNA is TGTGCCAGCAGCCTAGGACAGGGGGGATTCCAAGAGACCCAGTACTTC.

This sequence joins TRBV19 and TRBJ2-7, with TRBD2 as a possible D gene (6 bases). This CDR3 has 15 amino acids. Trimming pared 5 bases from V and 0 bases from J, leaving 14 bases between. Germline CDR1 is LNHDA and CDR2 is SQIVND (reference sequence). The CDR3 loop reads CASSLRLGSSYEQYF. The CDR3 region has the DNA TGTGCCAGTAGTCTTCGACTAGGGAGCTCCTACGAGCAGTACTTC.

This chain joins TRBV30 and TRBJ2-5; unclear D gene. Germline assignment: CDR1 GTSNPN and CDR2 SVGIG (reference sequence). Trimming shortened V by 0 bases and J by 5 bases, and 10 bases separated the two germline ends. The CDR3 consists of 13 residues. The chain's CDR3 is CAWSVLQKETQYF. In nucleotides, the CDR3 is TGTGCCTGGAGTGTACTCCAAAAGGAGACCCAGTACTTC.

The chain couples TRBV19 to TRBJ1-5; no clear D. Per the germline V gene, CDR1 is LNHDA and CDR2 is SQIVND (reference sequence). This CDR3 is 14 amino acids long. Trimming left V 8 bases short and J 2 bases short, with 13 bases between. As DNA, the CDR3 is TGTGCCAGTGGGTCCCCCGGGGGCAATCAGCCCCAGCATTTT. Translating gives CASGSPGGNQPQHF.

The genes are TRBV12-5 and TRBJ1-3, with a tentative D call TRBD1 (6 bases). Germline V gene sequence: CDR1 LGHNT, CDR2 FRNRAP. Trimming shortened V by 0 bases and J by 4 bases, and 28 bases separated the two germline ends. The CDR3 covers 21 residues. Written as DNA, the CDR3 is TGTGCTAGTGGTTTGGTACTTCGGACAGACGCTAGCCTATTCAGGGGAAACACCATATATTTT. As protein: CASGLVLRTDASLFRGNTIYF.

The chain uses TRBV28 and TRBJ2-2, with TRBD1 identical over 8 bases. V lost 3 bases and J lost 6; bases outside the gene matches: 3. CDR1 and CDR2 (germline): MDHEN, SYDVKM. The CDR3 spans 14 residues. The CDR3 coding sequence is TGTGCCAGCAGTTTGGAACAGGGGGCCGGGGAGCTGTTTTTT. This gives the protein CASSLEQGAGELFF.

This chain joins TRBV19 and TRBJ2-7; the match to TRBD2 covers 8 bases. The CDR3 has 15 residues. The V gene's germline CDR1 is LNHDA and CDR2 SQIVND (reference sequence). The J segment lost 0 bases and the V segment lost 3 bases, leaving 4 bases of the junction unmatched. The CDR3 loop is CASSIELAASYEQYF. CDR3 coding DNA: TGTGCCAGTAGTATCGAACTAGCGGCCTCCTACGAGCAGTACTTC.

The chain recombines TRBV10-1 with TRBJ2-7; 14 nucleotides agree with TRBD2. After removal of 1 base from V and 7 bases from J, the junction contained 9 bases not matched to a gene. This CDR3 comprises 17 residues. Germline values: CDR1 WNHNN, CDR2 SYGVQD (reference sequence). The CDR3 loop reads CASSEFVGTSGSKEQYF. The CDR3 DNA is TGCGCCAGCAGTGAGTTCGTCGGGACTAGCGGGAGTAAAGAGCAGTACTTC.

This clone was recorded only once. The CDR3 DNA reads TGTGCCAGCAGTACCACAAGCTACGAGCAGTACTTC. Translated, it gives CASSTTSYEQYF. J is TRBJ2-7 and V is TRBV27; D uncertain. Germline CDR1 is MNHEY and CDR2 is SMNVEV (reference sequence). V dropped 5 bases and J dropped 3 bases, with 8 bases sitting between them. The CDR3 length is 12 residues.

The chain uses TRBV28 and TRBJ1-4, with D perhaps matching TRBD1 (5 bases). Trimming left V 6 bases short and J 3 bases short, with 11 bases between. The germline V gene encodes CDR1 MDHEN and CDR2 SYDVKM. The CDR3 contains 14 residues. The DNA for the CDR3 is TGTGCCAGCAGGTCCGGGGGGGCTAATGAAAAACTGTTTTTT. Residues: CASRSGGANEKLFF.

The genes are TRBV7-8 and TRBJ2-2; D is ambiguous. Trimming removed 0 bases from V and 1 base from J, with 6 bases in between. The length of the CDR3 is 15 residues. Germline-derived CDR1 and CDR2 are SGHVS and FQNEAQ. CDR3 protein: CASSLAHMNTGELFF. The CDR3, as DNA: TGTGCCAGCAGCTTAGCACATATGAACACCGGGGAGCTGTTTTTT.

The V and J genes are TRBV5-1 and TRBJ1-1; D gene ambiguous. The CDR3 spans 13 residues. The germline V gene has CDR1 SGHRS and CDR2 YFSETQ. Trimming removed 2 bases from V and 6 bases from J, with 11 bases in between. CDR3 residues: CASSFSPLAEAFF. CDR3 DNA: TGCGCCAGCAGCTTTAGCCCTCTGGCTGAAGCTTTCTTT.

This chain connects TRBV10-1 to TRBJ2-3; D is unclear. CDR3 length: 13 amino acids. The ends were cut back, 2 bases at V and 2 bases at J, with 5 bases in the middle. Germline lookup yields CDR1 WNHNN and CDR2 SYGVQD (reference sequence). For the CDR3, the DNA is TGCGCCAGCAGTGAGACTGTCACAGATACGCAGTATTTT. The encoded protein is CASSETVTDTQYF.

The CDR3 loop reads CASSPWTGGGSGAFF. Here the CDR3 DNA reads TGTGCCAGCAGTCCCTGGACAGGGGGCGGTTCAGGAGCTTTCTTT. The chain recombines TRBV27 with TRBJ1-1; 11 bases map to TRBD1. With V trimmed by 5 bases and J by 10 bases, 12 bases remained unmatched. This CDR3 region has 15 residues. The germline V gene has CDR1 MNHEY and CDR2 SMNVEV (reference sequence).

This chain links TRBV7-2 with TRBJ2-5; D is uncertain. The CDR3 runs to 15 residues. V gave up 1 base and J gave up 0 bases, with 9 bases separating them. Germline CDR1 SGHTA, CDR2 FQGNSA. The CDR3 coding sequence is TGTGCCAGCAGCTTAGAGCCCAACCACCAAGAGACCCAGTACTTC. It yields the protein CASSLEPNHQETQYF.

The CDR3 DNA reads TGTGCCGGATTACAGGGAGACAATGAGCAGTTCTTC. Amino acid sequence: CAGLQGDNEQFF. The V call is TRBV7-9, the J call TRBJ2-1; maybe TRBD1 (6 bases). CDR3 size: 12 residues. Deletions cut 11 bases from V and 5 bases from J, with 13 bases between. Looked up from germline, CDR1 is SEHNR and CDR2 is FQNEAQ (reference sequence).

CDR3 protein: CASSSGQRRNNEQFF. In DNA, the CDR3 is TGTGCCAGCAGCTCCGGACAGAGAAGGAACAATGAGCAGTTCTTC. The chain couples TRBV5-4 to TRBJ2-1; D possibly corresponds to TRBD1 (6 bases). The CDR3 loop spans 15 amino acids. V was pared by 3 bases and J by 5 bases, with 15 bases between. Germline CDR1 reads SGHNT; CDR2 reads YYREEE (reference sequence).

This chain connects TRBV4-1 to TRBJ2-1; D is uncertain. The V gene lost 0 bases and the J gene lost 8 bases, with 11 bases spanning the gap. CDR3 length: 14 residues. Germline lookup yields CDR1 MGHRA and CDR2 YSYEKL. The CDR3 here is CASSQDTGRDEQFF. CDR3 DNA: TGCGCCAGCAGCCAAGATACTGGGCGCGATGAGCAGTTCTTC.

This clone was observed a single time. This rearrangement joins TRBV27 to TRBJ2-7; D may be TRBD1 (5 bases). The V end lost 6 bases, the J end lost 0 bases, and 18 bases lay between the germline ends. Germline V gene lookup returns CDR1 MNHEY and CDR2 SMNVEV (reference sequence). The CDR3 loop spans 16 amino acids. The CDR3, as DNA: TGTGCCAGCAGAGCGTTGCAAGGGGCTCGCTCCTACGAGCAGTACTTC. This encodes CASRALQGARSYEQYF.

The V call is TRBV5-1, the J call TRBJ2-7; the match to TRBD2 covers 7 bases. Per germline, CDR1 SGHRS and CDR2 YFSETQ. V lost 0 bases to trimming and J lost 3 bases; unmatched junction nucleotides: 3. This CDR3 region has 14 residues. CDR3 nucleotides: TGCGCCAGCAGCTTGGGGCGGGGGTACTACGAGCAGTACTTC. Translated, it gives CASSLGRGYYEQYF.